This T cell receptor beta chain was sequenced in a study of monozygotic twins with inflammatory bowel disease (dated by TCRdb to between 2019 and 2020). Notes on the research overall: The full study comprised 28 monozygotic twin pairs: nine German pairs (four IBD-concordant, five IBD-discordant) and 19 IBD-discordant Danish pairs. Each individual had, on average, about 151 000 unique TCRalpha sequences and 181 000 unique TCRbeta sequences available for analysis. Disease-associated traits were sought mainly through comparisons between IBD patients and their genetically identical healthy co-twins within discordant pairs.

In the germline V gene (reference sequence), CDR1 corresponds to LGHDT and CDR2 to YNNKEL. The CDR3 contains 15 residues, cysteine and phenylalanine counted. No DNA appears here. From each donor, an approximately 2.5 ml peripheral blood sample was drawn into PAXgene tubes and stored at -80 degrees C. Total RNA was isolated from whole blood with the PAXgene blood miRNA kit on an automated QIAcube, without T cell sorting. Peripheral blood from monozygotic twin pairs concordant or discordant for inflammatory bowel disease was subjected to deep TCRalpha and TCRbeta repertoire profiling with unique molecular barcoding. Smoking habits were recorded for all twin pairs, and each individual was classified as a current, former or never smoker. Comment on this clonotype: Its antigen is unknown.

Overall results and qualifications from the work: Measured by the inverse Simpson index, TCRbeta repertoire diversity was lower in IBD patients than in their healthy co-twins. No single strong signal or clonotype linked to IBD turned up in the results, so the idea that one exists was not supported. No difference in repertoire similarity was observed between concordant and discordant twins, possibly owing to limited statistical power. Distinction between different T cell subtypes could not be achieved in the analysis. Because patients received different immunosuppressive treatments, the repertoires may have picked up extra background noise and variability between individuals. Compared with healthy twins, IBD patients had fewer clonotypes in common with other individuals, a difference most pronounced in patients showing signs of disease activity.

The library was obtained by 5' RACE. Each TCR library was prepared from around 3,200 ng of total RNA. For each sample, cDNA synthesis was carried out in eight separate reactions using SMARTScribe reverse transcriptase. During cDNA synthesis, template switching introduced unique molecular identifiers that contained a 6-nucleotide sample barcode. Amplification of TCRalpha and TCRbeta cDNA involved two nested PCRs of approximately 16 and 10 cycles, and each PCR was followed by bead purification. Before amplification, the cDNA was both treated with uracil DNA-glycosylase and purified with the QIAquick PCR purification kit. The second PCR was the step at which Illumina TruSeq-compatible adapters and sample-specific barcodes were added. TapeStation and Qubit were used to check library quality and concentration, and 4.5 to 5 ng of each library was pooled. Sequencing of pooled libraries was carried out on an Illumina HiSeq2500 single-index Rapid Run using 2 x 100 bp reads and custom sequencing primers. The original methods were these. PCR and sequencing errors were corrected by UMI-based consensus assembly using MiGEC version 1.2.6. MiXCR version 2.1.1 was used to carry out V(D)J alignment, clonotype assembly and CDR3 extraction. Normalisation of gene usage, clonotype sharing and MAIT/NKT TCR abundance was achieved by analysing the top 1000, 10 000 and 20 000 clonotypes per sample. Diversity was computed as the inverse Simpson index with the vegan R package after downsampling to 27 000 UMIs. Statistical testing used paired Mann-Whitney U tests on the discordant twin pairs and applied Benjamini-Hochberg correction for multiple testing. Through TCRdb reprocessing, the reads give one entry per CDR3 protein sequence; DNA is omitted. The V and J calls were not made by the authors but by TCRdb's processing. The sample's records list roughly 300,000 distinct CDR3 sequences. Clones ranked in the top ten supply roughly 5.8% of the sample.

The chain is made from TRBV3-1 and TRBJ2-7; TCRdb indicates TRBD2, and absent DNA this call remains unverified. Sequences were obtained from blood. This clonotype originated in a human donor with ulcerative colitis or Crohn's disease, or a healthy co-twin of an affected twin (not recorded which). The CDR3 corresponds to CASSQDIGPALEQYF.